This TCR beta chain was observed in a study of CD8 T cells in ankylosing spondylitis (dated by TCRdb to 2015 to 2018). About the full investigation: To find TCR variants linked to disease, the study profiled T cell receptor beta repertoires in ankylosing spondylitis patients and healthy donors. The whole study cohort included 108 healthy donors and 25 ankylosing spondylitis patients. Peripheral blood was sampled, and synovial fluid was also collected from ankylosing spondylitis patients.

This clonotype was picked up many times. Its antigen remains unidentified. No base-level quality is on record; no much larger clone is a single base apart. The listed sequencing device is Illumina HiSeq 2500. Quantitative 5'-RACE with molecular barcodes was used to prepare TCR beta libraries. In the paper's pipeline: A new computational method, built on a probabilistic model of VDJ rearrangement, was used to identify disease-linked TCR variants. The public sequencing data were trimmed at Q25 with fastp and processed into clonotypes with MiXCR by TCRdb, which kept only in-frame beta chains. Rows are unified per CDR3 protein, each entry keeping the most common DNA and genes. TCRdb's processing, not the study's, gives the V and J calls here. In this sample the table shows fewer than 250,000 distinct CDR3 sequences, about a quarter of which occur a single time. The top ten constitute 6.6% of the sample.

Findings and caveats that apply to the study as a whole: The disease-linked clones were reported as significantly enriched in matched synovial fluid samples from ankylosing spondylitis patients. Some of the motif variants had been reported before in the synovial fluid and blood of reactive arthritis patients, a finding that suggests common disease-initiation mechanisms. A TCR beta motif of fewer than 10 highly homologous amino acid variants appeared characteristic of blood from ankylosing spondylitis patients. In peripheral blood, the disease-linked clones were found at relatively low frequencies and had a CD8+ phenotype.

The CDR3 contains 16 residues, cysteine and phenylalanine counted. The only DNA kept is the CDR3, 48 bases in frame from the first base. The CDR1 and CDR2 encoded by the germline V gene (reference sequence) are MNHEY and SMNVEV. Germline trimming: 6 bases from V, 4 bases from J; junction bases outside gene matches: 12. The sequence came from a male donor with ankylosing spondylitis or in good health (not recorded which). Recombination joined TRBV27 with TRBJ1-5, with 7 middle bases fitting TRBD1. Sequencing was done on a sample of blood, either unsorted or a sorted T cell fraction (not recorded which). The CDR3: CASSHRTGAGNQPQHF. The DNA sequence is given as TGTGCCAGCAGCCACCGAACAGGGGCCGGGAATCAGCCCCAGCATTTT.